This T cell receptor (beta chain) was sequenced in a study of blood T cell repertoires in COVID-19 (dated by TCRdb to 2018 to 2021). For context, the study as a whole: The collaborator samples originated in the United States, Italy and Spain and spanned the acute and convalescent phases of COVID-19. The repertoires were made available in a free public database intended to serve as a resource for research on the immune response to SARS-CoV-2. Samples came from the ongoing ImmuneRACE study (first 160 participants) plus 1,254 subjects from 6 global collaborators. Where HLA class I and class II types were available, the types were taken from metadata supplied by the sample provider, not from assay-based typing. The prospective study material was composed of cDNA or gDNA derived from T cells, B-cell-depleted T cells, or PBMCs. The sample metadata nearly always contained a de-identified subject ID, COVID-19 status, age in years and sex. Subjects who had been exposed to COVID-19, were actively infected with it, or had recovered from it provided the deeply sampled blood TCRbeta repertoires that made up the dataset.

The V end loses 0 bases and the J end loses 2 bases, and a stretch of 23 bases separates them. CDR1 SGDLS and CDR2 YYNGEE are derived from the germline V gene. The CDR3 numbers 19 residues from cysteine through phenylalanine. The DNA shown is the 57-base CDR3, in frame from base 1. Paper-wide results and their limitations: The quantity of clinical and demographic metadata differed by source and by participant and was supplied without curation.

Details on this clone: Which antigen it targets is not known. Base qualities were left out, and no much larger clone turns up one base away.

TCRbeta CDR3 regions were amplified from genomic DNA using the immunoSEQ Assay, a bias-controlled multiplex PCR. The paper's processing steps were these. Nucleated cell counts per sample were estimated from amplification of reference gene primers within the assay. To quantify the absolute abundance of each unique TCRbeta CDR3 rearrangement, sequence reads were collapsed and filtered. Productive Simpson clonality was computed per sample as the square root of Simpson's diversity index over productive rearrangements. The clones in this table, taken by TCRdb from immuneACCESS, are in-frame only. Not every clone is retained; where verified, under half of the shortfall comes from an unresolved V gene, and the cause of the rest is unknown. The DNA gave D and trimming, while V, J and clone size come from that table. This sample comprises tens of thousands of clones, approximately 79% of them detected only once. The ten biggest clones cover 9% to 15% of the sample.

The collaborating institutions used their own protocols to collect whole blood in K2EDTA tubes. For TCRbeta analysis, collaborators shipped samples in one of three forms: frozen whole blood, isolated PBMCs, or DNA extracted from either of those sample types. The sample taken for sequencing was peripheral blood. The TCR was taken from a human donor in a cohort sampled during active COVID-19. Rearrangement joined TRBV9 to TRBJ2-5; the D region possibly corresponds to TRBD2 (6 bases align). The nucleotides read TGTGCCAGCAGCGTAGCTGGGGAGGTGGAGAGGTCCCCGCAAGAGACCCAGTACTTC. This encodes CASSVAGEVERSPQETQYF.